The clone carrying this TCR beta chain was seen at least ten times. Its antigen remains unidentified. The CDR3 has 14 residues. Germline V gene lookup returns CDR1 MNHEY and CDR2 SVGAGI. Trimming removed 4 bases from V and 8 bases from J, with 14 bases in between. RNA transcripts gave rise to amplified TCR beta CDR3 regions. Primed by the HTBI set, a first-round RT-PCR was run on the TCR CDR3. TCRdb re-called the multiplex PCR reads with MiXCR, one entry per CDR3 protein. The repertoire holds around 760,000 distinct CDR3 sequences, with 35% as singletons. This entry belongs to a study of T cells in Graves' hyperthyroidism and ophthalmopathy. General study results and limits: Before onset, ophthalmopathy was predicted by the model a median roughly 6.4 months earlier.

Sequencing used blood. This TCR was sampled from a woman aged 40 to 50 with Graves' hyperthyroidism. V usage is TRBV6-5 and J usage is TRBJ1-4; D remains ambiguous. Here the CDR3 DNA reads TGTGCCAGCAGTTCGCCGGCAACGAGAGAAAAACTGTTTTTT. It yields the protein CASSSPATREKLFF.